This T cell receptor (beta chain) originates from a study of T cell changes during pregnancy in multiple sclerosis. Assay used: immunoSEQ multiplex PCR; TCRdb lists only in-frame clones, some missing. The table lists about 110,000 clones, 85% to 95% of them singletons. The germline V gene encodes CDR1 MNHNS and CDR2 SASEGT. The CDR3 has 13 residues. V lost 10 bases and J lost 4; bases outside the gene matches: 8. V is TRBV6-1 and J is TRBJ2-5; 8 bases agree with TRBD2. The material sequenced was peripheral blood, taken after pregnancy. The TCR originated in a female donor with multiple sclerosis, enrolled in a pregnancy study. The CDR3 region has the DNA TGTGCCACCAAAGCGGGGGTAGGAGAGACCCAGTACTTC. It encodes CATKAGVGETQYF.